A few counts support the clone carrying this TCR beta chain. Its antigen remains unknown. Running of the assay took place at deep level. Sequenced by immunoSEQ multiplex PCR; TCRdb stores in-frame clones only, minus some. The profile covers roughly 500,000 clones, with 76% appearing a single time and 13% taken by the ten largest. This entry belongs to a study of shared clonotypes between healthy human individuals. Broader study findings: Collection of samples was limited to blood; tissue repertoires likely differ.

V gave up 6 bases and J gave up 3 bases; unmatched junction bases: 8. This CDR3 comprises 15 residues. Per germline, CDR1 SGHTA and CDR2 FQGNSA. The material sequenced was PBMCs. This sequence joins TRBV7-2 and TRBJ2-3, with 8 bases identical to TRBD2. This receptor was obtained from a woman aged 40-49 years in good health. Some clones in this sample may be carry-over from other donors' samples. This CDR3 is CASRQNPSGTDTQYF. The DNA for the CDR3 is TGTGCCAGCAGACAGAACCCTAGCGGGACAGATACGCAGTATTTT. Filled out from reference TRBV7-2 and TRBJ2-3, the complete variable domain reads GAGVSQSPSNKVTEKGKDVELRCDPISGHTALYWYRQSLGQGLEFLIYFQGNSAPDKSGLPSDRFSAERTGGSVSTLTIQRTQQEDSAVYLCASRQNPSGTDTQYFGPGTRLTVL.